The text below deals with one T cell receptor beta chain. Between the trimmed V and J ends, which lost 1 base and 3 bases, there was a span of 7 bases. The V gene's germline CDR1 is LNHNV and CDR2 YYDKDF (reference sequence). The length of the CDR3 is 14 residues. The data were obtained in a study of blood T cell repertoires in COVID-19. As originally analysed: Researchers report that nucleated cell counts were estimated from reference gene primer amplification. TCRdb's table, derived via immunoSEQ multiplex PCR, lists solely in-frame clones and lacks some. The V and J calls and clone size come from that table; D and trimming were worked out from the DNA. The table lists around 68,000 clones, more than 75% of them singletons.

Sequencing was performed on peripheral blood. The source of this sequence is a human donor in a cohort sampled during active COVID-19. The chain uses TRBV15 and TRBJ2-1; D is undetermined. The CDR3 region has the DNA TGTGCCACCAGCAGAGTCTCCAGCTACAATGAGCAGTTCTTC. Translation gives CATSRVSSYNEQFF.